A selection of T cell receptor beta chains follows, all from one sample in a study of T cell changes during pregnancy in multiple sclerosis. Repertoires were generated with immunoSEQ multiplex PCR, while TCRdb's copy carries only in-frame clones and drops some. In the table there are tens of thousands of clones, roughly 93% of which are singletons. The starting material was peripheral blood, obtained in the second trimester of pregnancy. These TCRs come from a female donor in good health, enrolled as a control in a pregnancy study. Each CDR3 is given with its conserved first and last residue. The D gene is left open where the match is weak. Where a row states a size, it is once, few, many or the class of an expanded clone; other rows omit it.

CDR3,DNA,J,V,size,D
CASSLWTGDFNYGYTF,TGTGCCAGCAGCTTATGGACAGGCGACTTTAACTATGGCTACACCTTC,TRBJ1-2,TRBV7-2,NA,TRBD1
CASKEGSGRNEQFF,TGTGCCAGCAAGGAGGGCTCCGGGAGGAATGAGCAGTTCTTC,TRBJ2-1,TRBV28,NA,TRBD2
CASSLAGGVSNEQFF,TGTGCCAGCAGCTTAGCGGGGGGGGTTTCCAATGAGCAGTTCTTC,TRBJ2-1,TRBV7-7,NA,TRBD2
CASGLVRQYTEAFF,TGTGCTAGTGGTTTGGTACGACAGTACACTGAAGCTTTCTTT,TRBJ1-1,TRBV12-5,NA,NA
CASTPGGVNTGELFF,TGCGCCAGCACTCCAGGGGGCGTGAACACCGGGGAGCTGTTTTTT,TRBJ2-2,TRBV5-1,NA,TRBD1
CASSDEGGGGYTF,TGTGCCAGCAGTGACGAGGGGGGGGGAGGCTACACCTTC,TRBJ1-2,TRBV6-6,NA,NA
CASSQGDGNTIYF,TGCGCCAGCAGCCAAGGCGACGGGAACACCATATATTTT,TRBJ1-3,TRBV4-1,once,NA
CASSPPGQPFAEAFF,TGTGCCAGCAGCCCCCCGGGACAGCCCTTTGCTGAAGCTTTCTTT,TRBJ1-1,TRBV7-6,NA,TRBD1
CASSLTRTGGGPDTQYF,TGTGCCAGCAGCTTAACCCGGACGGGAGGGGGGCCAGATACGCAGTATTTT,TRBJ2-3,TRBV7-3,NA,TRBD2
CASSKAGTGLETQYF,TGTGCCAGCAGCAAGGCCGGGACAGGTTTAGAGACCCAGTACTTC,TRBJ2-5,TRBV5-6,NA,TRBD1
CASRLAGGPDTQYF,TGTGCCAGCCGGCTAGCGGGAGGGCCAGATACGCAGTATTTT,TRBJ2-3,TRBV2,NA,TRBD2
CAWSVPGRGNTIYF,TGTGCCTGGAGTGTACCCGGGAGGGGAAACACCATATATTTT,TRBJ1-3,TRBV30,NA,NA
CASSRGLQETQYF,TGTGCCAGCAGCAGGGGACTTCAAGAGACCCAGTACTTC,TRBJ2-5,TRBV7-9,NA,NA
CASSEGGRGDEQFF,TGTGCCAGCAGTGAAGGTGGGAGGGGGGATGAGCAGTTCTTC,TRBJ2-1,TRBV6-1,NA,NA
CSYHRDRGVDTQYF,TGCAGCTATCATCGGGACAGGGGTGTGGATACGCAGTATTTT,TRBJ2-3,TRBV29-1,NA,TRBD1
CASSADISYNEQFF,TGTGCCAGCAGCGCCGACATTTCCTACAATGAGCAGTTCTTC,TRBJ2-1,TRBV9,NA,NA
CASSIFNRQGNEQFF,TGTGCCAGCAGCATTTTCAACAGACAGGGGAATGAGCAGTTCTTC,TRBJ2-1,TRBV7-2,NA,TRBD1
CAIGAGLAIETQYF,TGTGCCATCGGAGCCGGACTAGCGATTGAGACCCAGTACTTC,TRBJ2-5,TRBV6-1,NA,TRBD2
CATDRGGPREADTQYF,TGTGCCACCGACCGGGGGGGGCCCCGGGAGGCAGATACGCAGTATTTT,TRBJ2-3,TRBV28,few,TRBD2
CASSPADRGTGELFF,TGTGCCAGCTCACCGGCGGACAGGGGCACCGGGGAGCTGTTTTTT,TRBJ2-2,TRBV18,NA,TRBD1
CASSSSGGEYNEQFF,TGTGCCAGCAGCTCGAGCGGGGGGGAGTACAATGAGCAGTTCTTC,TRBJ2-1,TRBV11-3,few,TRBD2
CASRPGQEDSAEAFF,TGTGCCAGCAGACCCGGCCAAGAAGACAGCGCTGAAGCTTTCTTT,TRBJ1-1,TRBV18,NA,NA
CASSLDRVNTEAFF,TGTGCCAGCAGCTTGGACAGGGTAAACACTGAAGCTTTCTTT,TRBJ1-1,TRBV5-8,NA,NA
CASSLSGTSHHTIYF,TGTGCCAGCAGCTTATCGGGGACAAGTCACCACACCATATATTTT,TRBJ1-3,TRBV7-2,NA,NA
CASLSPRGQTEAFF,TGTGCCAGCTTGAGCCCGAGGGGGCAGACTGAAGCTTTCTTT,TRBJ1-1,TRBV2,NA,TRBD1
CASSFRLAKSRDTQYF,TGTGCCAGCAGTTTTAGGCTAGCGAAGTCTCGGGATACGCAGTATTTT,TRBJ2-3,TRBV28,NA,NA
CASSLGTGAGYTF,TGTGCCAGCAGCTTAGGAACAGGGGCCGGCTACACCTTC,TRBJ1-2,TRBV7-8,NA,TRBD1
CASSQVRGDNSPLHF,TGTGCCAGCTCACAAGTCAGGGGGGATAATTCACCCCTCCACTTT,TRBJ1-6,TRBV18,once,TRBD1
CASSFRGETQYF,TGCGCCAGCAGCTTTCGGGGGGAGACCCAGTACTTC,TRBJ2-5,TRBV5-1,NA,NA
CASSVDLTNEKLFF,TGTGCCAGCAGTGTCGACTTGACTAATGAAAAACTGTTTTTT,TRBJ1-4,TRBV6-1,NA,NA
CASSMLSSYNEQFF,TGTGCCAGCAGTATGTTATCCTCCTACAATGAGCAGTTCTTC,TRBJ2-1,TRBV9,NA,NA
CASSPSVHGYTF,TGTGCCAGCAGCCCGTCGGTGCATGGCTACACCTTC,TRBJ1-2,TRBV9,NA,NA
CASSLDVTGGNTIYF,TGTGCCAGCAGCTTGGACGTGACAGGGGGAAACACCATATATTTT,TRBJ1-3,TRBV5-4,NA,TRBD1
CASSPTARTEAFF,TGCGCCAGCAGCCCGACCGCCAGGACTGAAGCTTTCTTT,TRBJ1-1,TRBV4-3,NA,NA
CASSERDRGRRTEAFF,TGTGCCAGCAGTGAGCGGGACAGGGGGCGGAGGACTGAAGCTTTCTTT,TRBJ1-1,TRBV25-1,NA,TRBD1
CASSPSSEVDSPLHF,TGCGCCAGCAGCCCCTCCTCAGAGGTGGATTCACCCCTCCACTTT,TRBJ1-6,TRBV4-3,NA,NA
CAISAVGRGQNSSYEQYF,TGTGCCATCAGTGCGGTGGGCAGGGGCCAAAATAGCTCCTACGAGCAGTACTTC,TRBJ2-7,TRBV10-3,NA,NA
CASSGGLVQETQYF,TGTGCCAGCAGTGGGGGCCTCGTTCAAGAGACCCAGTACTTC,TRBJ2-5,TRBV6-1,few,NA
CASSAQPGQGTEAFF,TGCGCCAGCAGCGCACAGCCGGGACAGGGGACTGAAGCTTTCTTT,TRBJ1-1,TRBV5-1,NA,TRBD1
CASSLGGKAGNTIYF,TGTGCCAGCAGCTTAGGAGGGAAAGCTGGAAACACCATATATTTT,TRBJ1-3,TRBV11-2,NA,NA
CASSVWGREAFF,TGTGCCAGCAGCGTATGGGGGCGGGAAGCTTTCTTT,TRBJ1-1,TRBV9,NA,NA
CATQNSVGTSGSSEQFF,TGCGCCACCCAAAACTCTGTCGGGACTAGCGGGAGTTCTGAGCAGTTCTTC,TRBJ2-1,TRBV5-1,NA,TRBD2
CAWSQGADNEQFF,TGTGCCTGGAGTCAGGGGGCGGATAATGAGCAGTTCTTC,TRBJ2-1,TRBV30,NA,TRBD1
CASSVNRRNTEAFF,TGTGCCAGTAGTGTAAACAGGAGAAACACTGAAGCTTTCTTT,TRBJ1-1,TRBV19,few,NA
CASSSWDSPYEQYF,TGTGCCAGCAGTTCATGGGACAGCCCCTACGAGCAGTACTTC,TRBJ2-7,TRBV27,once,TRBD1
CASSSPGQGANYGYTF,TGTGCCAGCAGTTCTCCGGGACAGGGGGCGAACTATGGCTACACCTTC,TRBJ1-2,TRBV6-5,NA,TRBD1
CASSLFTGLNTEAFF,TGTGCCAGCAGCTTATTTACAGGGCTGAACACTGAAGCTTTCTTT,TRBJ1-1,TRBV7-9,NA,NA
CASRAPAGGYEQYF,TGTGCCAGCAGGGCCCCAGCAGGGGGGTACGAGCAGTACTTC,TRBJ2-7,TRBV6-5,NA,NA
CASSEDPGSHGYTF,TGCGCCAGCAGCGAAGATCCGGGATCGCATGGCTACACCTTC,TRBJ1-2,TRBV4-1,NA,NA
CASSPLPGNTEAFF,TGTGCCAGCTCACCCCTCCCGGGTAACACTGAAGCTTTCTTT,TRBJ1-1,TRBV18,NA,NA
CASSPVQGFTEAFF,TGCGCCAGCAGTCCCGTACAGGGTTTCACTGAAGCTTTCTTT,TRBJ1-1,TRBV23-1,NA,NA
CASAPSGNNEQFF,TGTGCTAGTGCACCGAGCGGGAACAATGAGCAGTTCTTC,TRBJ2-1,TRBV12-5,NA,TRBD2